This T cell receptor beta chain is drawn from a study of shared clonotypes between healthy human individuals (dated by TCRdb to the early 2020s). Context from the whole study: Two women and three men aged 18 to 49 years were included in the cohort. The study deeply sequenced blood TCR repertoires of about 5 healthy adults to estimate repertoire size and the extent of clonotype sharing between individuals. For each donor, CD4 naive and CD4 memory were each given three plates, CD8 naive was given two plates, and CD8 memory was given one plate. To increase sequencing depth and limit assay-specific biases, different laboratories used diverse techniques to prepare libraries and sequence TCR repertoires. Between about 0.85 and 9.5 billion PBMCs per donor were obtained by leukapheresis.

What the research found in general, with its limitations: Higher generation probabilities were observed for clonotypes shared by all four sorted-subset donors than for non-shared clonotypes. Estimated clonotype richness was generally larger for naive than for memory subsets. Because the study included a small number of donors, the genetic and exposure-history diversity represented was limited. When a handful of donors were compared, the shared fraction of clonotypes was around 5% for naive CD4, over 3% for naive CD8, 2% to 2.5% for memory CD4, and 0.4% for memory CD8. Sampling was restricted to blood, and TCR repertoires in tissue are likely to differ from TCR repertoires in blood. Incomplete sequencing was indicated by rarefaction of sorted-subset datasets, despite the large sequencing depth. Pairwise subsampling indicated that sequencing depth was expected to affect the degree of clonotype sharing among donors.

This clone was picked up a small number of times. Its antigen remains undetermined. No quality values exist for individual bases; no much larger clone is one base distant. Trimming accounts for 4 bases at V and 10 bases at J, while the number of junction bases matched to no gene is 10. Via the germline V gene (reference sequence), CDR1 is GTSNPN and CDR2 SVGIG. The CDR3 holds 13 amino acids from the cysteine to the phenylalanine. The kept DNA is CDR3 alone, 39 bases in frame from the first base. The donors were healthy, HIV-negative adults with no recently reported acute infections or vaccinations. All donors were Caucasian adults living in Nashville, Tennessee, USA. CD4+ T cells were enriched through magnetic negative selection, after which naive cells were positively selected on CD45RA and the remaining negative fraction served as the memory subset. Blood was obtained by leukapheresis, after which PBMCs were separated by Ficoll-Histopaque density gradient centrifugation and cryopreserved in liquid nitrogen vapor phase. Analytical flow cytometry was used to check the purity and quantity of each magnetically sorted T cell population. Genomic DNA was isolated from each sorted fraction and quantified by UV absorbance on a Nanodrop 2000c.

Using the deep immunoSEQ assay, multiplex PCR amplified TCR CDR3 regions from genomic DNA. Extracted genomic DNA from each cell subset was distributed evenly across all wells of several immunoSEQ 96-well plates, and each plate was treated as a replicate. For sorted subsets, each replicate PCR was loaded with roughly 0.2 ug genomic DNA, equivalent to 30,000 or so T cell genomes. The purified libraries were quantified using a Qubit 3.0 fluorometer, sized with a Bioanalyzer 2100, and then quantified again using the KAPA Library Quantification kit. Every immunoSEQ 96-well plate was sequenced on a separate single-read 150-cycle Illumina NextSeq 550 flow cell. The original methods were these. Because the immunoSEQ output included only junctional sequences and no quality scores, the filtering could not be the same as the filtering used for full-length reads. Sequences were annotated with PyIR, a Python wrapper for IgBLAST v1.9, using IMGT germline references to assign V/J genes and CDR3. Reads were removed for weak V/J assignments (E-value above 1e-6), missing CDR3, stop codons, out-of-frame junctions, or ambiguous translated residues. V3J clonotypes were defined by identical inferred V gene, J gene, and CDR3 amino acid sequence. To compute the percentage overlap between repertoires, the number of shared unique clonotypes was divided by the size of the smaller repertoire. Repertoire richness was assessed with RTK rarefaction, the Chao1 estimator, and Recon v2.1 estimates of unobserved clonotypes. Generation probabilities for all TCRbeta clonotypes obtained by the gDNA method from a handful of donors were computed using OLGA. The clones in this table, taken by TCRdb from immuneACCESS, are in-frame only. Not every clone is retained; where verified, under half of the shortfall comes from an unresolved V gene, and the cause of the rest is unknown. The D gene and trimming were derived from the DNA, and the V and J assignments and clone size from that table. This sample is represented by under 2.5 million clones; around 92% of them were singletons. The top ten clones comprise more than 0.35% of the sample.

This receptor chain uses TRBV30 and TRBJ1-1, with TRBD1 identical over 9 junction bases. Specimen: naive CD4+ T cells from PBMCs. The cell subset or site label on this specimen signifies: CD45RA+ positively selected. This receptor was taken from a man aged 18 to 29 in good health. Some clones in this sample may be carry-over from other donors' samples. The CDR3 protein sequence reads: CAWTGTGKSIAFF. The nucleotides read TGTGCCTGGACCGGGACAGGGAAAAGTATAGCTTTCTTT. The CDR3, completed at both ends by the reference TRBV30 and TRBJ1-1 genes, gives the full variable domain SQTIHQWPATLVQPVGSPLSLECTVEGTSNPNLYWYRQAAGRGLQLLFYSVGIGQISSEVPQNLSASRPQDRQFILSSKKLLLSDSGFYLCAWTGTGKSIAFFGQGTRLTVV.